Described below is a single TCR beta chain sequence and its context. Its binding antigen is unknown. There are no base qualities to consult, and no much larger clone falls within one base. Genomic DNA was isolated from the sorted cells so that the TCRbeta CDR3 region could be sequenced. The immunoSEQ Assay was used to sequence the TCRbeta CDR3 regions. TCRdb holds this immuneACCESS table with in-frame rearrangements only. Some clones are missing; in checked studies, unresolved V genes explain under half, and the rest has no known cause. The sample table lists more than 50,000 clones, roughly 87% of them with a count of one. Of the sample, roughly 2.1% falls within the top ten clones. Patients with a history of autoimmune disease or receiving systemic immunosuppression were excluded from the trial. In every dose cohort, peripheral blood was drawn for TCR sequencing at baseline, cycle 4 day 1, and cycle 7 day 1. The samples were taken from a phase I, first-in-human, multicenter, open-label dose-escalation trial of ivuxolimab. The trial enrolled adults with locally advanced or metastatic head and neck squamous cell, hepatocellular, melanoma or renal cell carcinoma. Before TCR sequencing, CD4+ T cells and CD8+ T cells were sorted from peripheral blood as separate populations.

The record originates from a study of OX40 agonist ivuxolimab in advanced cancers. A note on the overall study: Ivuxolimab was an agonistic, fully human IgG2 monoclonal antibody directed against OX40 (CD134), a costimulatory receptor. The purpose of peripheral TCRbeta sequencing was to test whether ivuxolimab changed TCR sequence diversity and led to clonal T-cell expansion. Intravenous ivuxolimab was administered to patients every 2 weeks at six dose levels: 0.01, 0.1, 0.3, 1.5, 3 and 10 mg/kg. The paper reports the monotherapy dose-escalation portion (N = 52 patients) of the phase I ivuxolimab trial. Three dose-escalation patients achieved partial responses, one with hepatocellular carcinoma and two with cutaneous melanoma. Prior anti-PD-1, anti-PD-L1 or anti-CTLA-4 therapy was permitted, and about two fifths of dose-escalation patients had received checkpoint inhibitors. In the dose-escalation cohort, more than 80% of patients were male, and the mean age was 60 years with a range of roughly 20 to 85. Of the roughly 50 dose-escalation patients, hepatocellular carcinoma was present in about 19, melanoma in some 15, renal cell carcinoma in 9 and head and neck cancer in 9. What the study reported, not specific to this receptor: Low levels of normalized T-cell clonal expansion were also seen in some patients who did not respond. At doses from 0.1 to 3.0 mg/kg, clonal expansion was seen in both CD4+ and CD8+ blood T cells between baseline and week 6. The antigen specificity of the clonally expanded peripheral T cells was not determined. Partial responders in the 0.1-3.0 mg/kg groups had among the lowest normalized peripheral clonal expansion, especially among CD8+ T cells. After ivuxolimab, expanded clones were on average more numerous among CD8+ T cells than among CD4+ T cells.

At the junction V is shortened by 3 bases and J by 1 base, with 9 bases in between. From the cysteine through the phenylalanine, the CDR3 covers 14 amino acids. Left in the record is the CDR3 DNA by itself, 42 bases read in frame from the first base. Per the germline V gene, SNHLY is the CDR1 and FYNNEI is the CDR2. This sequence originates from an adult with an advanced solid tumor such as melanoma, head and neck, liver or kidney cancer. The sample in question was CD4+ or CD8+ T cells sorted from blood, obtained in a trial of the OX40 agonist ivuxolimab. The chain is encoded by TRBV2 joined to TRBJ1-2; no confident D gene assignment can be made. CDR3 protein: CASSEQVVNYGYTF. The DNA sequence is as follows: TGTGCCAGCAGTGAGCAGGTTGTTAACTATGGCTACACCTTC.